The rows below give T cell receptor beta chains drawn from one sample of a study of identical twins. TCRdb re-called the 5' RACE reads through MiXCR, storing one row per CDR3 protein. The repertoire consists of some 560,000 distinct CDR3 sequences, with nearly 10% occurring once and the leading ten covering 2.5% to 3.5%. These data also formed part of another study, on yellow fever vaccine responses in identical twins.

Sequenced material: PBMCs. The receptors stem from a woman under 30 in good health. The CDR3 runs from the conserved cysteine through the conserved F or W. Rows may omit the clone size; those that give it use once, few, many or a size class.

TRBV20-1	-	CSTRDPRGEAFF
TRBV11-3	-	CASSSRGQGTGELFF
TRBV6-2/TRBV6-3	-	CASSGPGQGARNEQFF
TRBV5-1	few	CASRTGTGGVRAFF
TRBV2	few	CASRDLYTDTQYF
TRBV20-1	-	CSATGTATGLEQYF
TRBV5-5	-	CASSSTYRGGSTDTQYF
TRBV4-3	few	CASSAGGLGNEQFF
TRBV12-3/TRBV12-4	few	CASSWQSNTGELFF
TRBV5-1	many	CASSSSGTSTGELFF
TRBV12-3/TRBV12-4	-	CASSSTPAGREYEQYF
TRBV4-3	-	CASSQAPGGLYEQYF
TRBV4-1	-	CASSYPGTSGGAAQYF
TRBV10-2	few	CASTRLAGRTYNEQFF
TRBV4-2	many	CASSRDRGLETQYF
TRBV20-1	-	CSARVGTGVYTGELFF
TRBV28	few	CASRRTAEETQYF
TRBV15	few	CATSGRDSTEKLFF
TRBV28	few	CASSPGVAGVQETQYF
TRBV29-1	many	CSVVMQTSGYSYNEQFF
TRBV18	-	CASSPPVRGSSYNEQFF